This T cell receptor (beta chain) originates from a study of OX40 agonist ivuxolimab in advanced cancers. Looking at the study overall: Ivuxolimab, which targeted the costimulatory receptor OX40 (CD134), was an agonistic, fully human IgG2 monoclonal antibody. Intravenous ivuxolimab was administered to patients every 2 weeks at six dose levels: 0.01, 0.1, 0.3, 1.5, 3 and 10 mg/kg. Of the roughly 54 patients in dose escalation, about 19 had hepatocellular carcinoma, some 15 had melanoma, 9 had renal cell carcinoma and 9 had head and neck cancer. In the dose-escalation cohort, more than 75% of patients were male, and the mean age was approximately 60 years, with a range of 23 to 79. Prior anti-PD-1, anti-PD-L1 or anti-CTLA-4 therapy was permitted, and checkpoint inhibitors had been received by less than 45% of dose-escalation patients. Partial responses occurred in three dose-escalation patients, of whom one had hepatocellular carcinoma and two had cutaneous melanoma. Peripheral TCRbeta sequencing aimed to test whether ivuxolimab altered TCR sequence diversity and caused clonal T-cell expansion. The paper describes the monotherapy dose-escalation part (N = 52 patients) of the phase I trial of ivuxolimab. Study-wide conclusions, independent of this receptor: Low levels of normalized T-cell clonal expansion were also seen in some patients who did not respond. The antigen specificity of the clonally expanded peripheral T cells was not determined. In the 0.1-3.0 mg/kg groups, partial responders were among the patients with the lowest normalized peripheral clonal expansion, particularly in CD8+ T cells. After ivuxolimab, CD8+ T cells had more expanded clones than CD4+ T cells on average. Clonal expansion of both CD4+ and CD8+ blood T cells was observed from baseline to week 6 at doses 0.1 to 3.0 mg/kg.

Genomic DNA was isolated from the sorted cells so that the TCRbeta CDR3 region could be sequenced. TCRbeta CDR3 regions were sequenced using the immunoSEQ Assay. In TCRdb, the immuneACCESS table is reduced to in-frame sequences with V and J assigned. These tables do not hold every clone; where another copy was compared, an unresolved V gene accounts for under half, and the others remain unexplained. Recorded for this sample are 60,000 to 65,000 clones; 92% of them occurred a single time. The top ten clones comprise around 0.63% of the sample. The trial excluded patients who had a history of autoimmune disease or were on systemic immunosuppression. Peripheral blood for TCR sequencing was collected from all dose cohorts at baseline, on cycle 4 day 1, and on cycle 7 day 1. Samples came from an open-label, multicenter, first-in-human phase I dose-escalation trial of ivuxolimab. The trial enrolled adults with locally advanced or metastatic head and neck squamous cell, hepatocellular, melanoma or renal cell carcinoma. Before TCR sequencing, CD4+ T cells and CD8+ T cells were sorted from peripheral blood as separate populations.

A note on this clone: Its antigen remains unidentified. No much larger clonotype is one base removed from it; base qualities were not supplied.

The germline V gene specifies SGDLS as CDR1 and YYNGEE as CDR2. Cut back by 3 bases and 2 bases, the V and J ends lie 10 bases apart. Spanning cysteine to phenylalanine, the CDR3 consists of 14 amino acids. The read is trimmed to its CDR3 DNA, 42 bases read in frame from base 1. The sequence is built from TRBV9 and TRBJ2-3; a tentative D match to TRBD2 spans 6 bases. This TCR derives from an adult with an advanced solid tumor such as melanoma, head and neck, liver or kidney cancer. This material consisted of CD4+ or CD8+ T cells sorted from blood, taken in a trial of the OX40 agonist ivuxolimab. The DNA reads as follows: TGTGCCAGCAGCGCCGGACTAACCACAGATACGCAGTATTTT. Translated, it reads CASSAGLTTDTQYF.